This T cell receptor (beta chain) was recovered during a study of T cells in Graves' hyperthyroidism and ophthalmopathy (dated by TCRdb to between 2019 and 2020). Context from the whole study: Peripheral blood samples were taken at the time of initial diagnosis, prior to any treatment. For training and testing, the approximately 97 patients in the discovery cohort were randomly divided in a 7:3 ratio. In addition, the study compared T-cell repertoires in thyroid tissue and in blood from five to seven Graves' hyperthyroidism patients. The paper reports TCR Vbeta CDR3 sequencing of approximately 130 peripheral blood samples: approximately 41 ophthalmopathy, under 85 hyperthyroidism and approximately 17 progressor patients. A discovery cohort of about a hundred patients, 43 with Graves' ophthalmopathy and 57 with stable Graves' hyperthyroidism, was used to find distinguishing TCR V-J signatures. Once sampling was done, hyperthyroidism patients were given methimazole at a starting dose of 30 mg daily, whereas ophthalmopathy patients were given high-dose intravenous methylprednisolone. Whether ophthalmopathy could be predicted prospectively was tested in an independent validation cohort made up of approximately 19 hyperthyroidism patients plus 17 patients who later progressed to ophthalmopathy. Results the study describes overall, beyond this receptor: Sample size was not statistically predetermined, and blinding of investigators to group allocation was not performed. In validation, the model predicted progression to ophthalmopathy a median of about 6.8 months before onset, with around 70% sensitivity and roughly 79% specificity. Most expanded thyroid clonotypes (frequency above 0.001) were also detected in blood, a finding suggesting that blood repertoires may reflect thyroid immune responses. Ophthalmopathy was separated from stable hyperthyroidism by a 13 V-J signature model, with about 88% sensitivity and approximately 81% specificity obtained in cross-validation and 80%/75% obtained in testing.

Notes on this clonotype: No cognate antigen has been identified for it. Base qualities are not provided; no much larger clone lies one nucleotide away.

The TCR beta CDR3 regions were amplified from the RNA transcripts. The TCR CDR3 was subjected to a first round of RT-PCR using the HTBI primer set and the Qiagen OneStep RT-PCR kit. The libraries were constructed in a second round of multiplex PCR and then size-selected and purified. Sequencing of the libraries was done on an Illumina HiSeq2000 using paired-end 100 bp reads. For the original study's pipeline: SOAPnuke was used to process the raw data, throwing out any read that contained adapters or uncalled bases, had a mean Phred below 15, or lacked an exact constant-primer or identifier match. COPE v1.2.5 was used to merge high-quality paired reads, and clonotypes were defined as unique nucleotide sequences. Clonotypes were aligned to IMGT TRBV, TRBD and TRBJ reference segments using MiTCR v1.1. Only V-J combinations with frequency above 0.0001, covering about 99% of repertoires, were analysed. A TCS score was defined as the ratio of F50 (clonal expansion) to E x V (chaos), with BLOSUM62-based TCRdist applied between CDR3 peptides within each V-J. Welch's t-statistics and random forest reduced 500 to 550 V-J features to 10 to 15, which were used in a naive Bayes classifier (R e1071). Using fastp trimming at Q25 and MiXCR clonotype assembly, TCRdb reanalyzed the public sequencing data and kept in-frame beta chains. For every CDR3 protein sequence, its rows merge into one entry that carries the most common genes and DNA. The V and J calls here are based on TCRdb, not the publication. For this sample the table gives under 400,000 distinct CDR3 sequences, of which 14% were detected only once. 9.5% to 12% of the sample belongs to the ten largest clones.

V has 4 bases trimmed and J has 5 bases trimmed; junction bases matching no gene number 3. Taken from the germline V gene, the CDR1 and CDR2 loops are SGHRS and YFSETQ. Its CDR3 holds 14 amino acids, cysteine through phenylalanine. The entry retains the CDR3 DNA only, 42 bases that are in frame from base 1. Stable Graves' hyperthyroidism was defined as the absence of progression to ophthalmopathy over 18 months of follow-up. Hyperthyroidism patients were newly diagnosed, with disease duration under 2 months, and aged 18 to 65 years. Patients with uncontrolled infections, other autoimmune diseases, pregnancy or lactation were excluded. Clinical symptoms, serum thyroxine and TRAb, thyroid ultrasound, and orbital computed tomography formed the basis for the diagnoses. PBMCs were isolated from 8 to 10 ml of fresh peripheral blood by Ficoll-Paque density gradient centrifugation. Total RNA was extracted with Trizol reagent, and quality was checked on an Agilent 2100 Bioanalyzer.

The chain is assembled from TRBV5-1 and TRBJ1-6, and TRBD1 aligns with 7 junction nucleotides. This receptor was obtained from a woman aged 60-75 years with Graves' hyperthyroidism. The sample was blood. CDR3 reads: CASSTGQNNSPLHF. The nucleotides read TGCGCCAGCAGCACGGGACAGAATAATTCACCCCTCCACTTT.